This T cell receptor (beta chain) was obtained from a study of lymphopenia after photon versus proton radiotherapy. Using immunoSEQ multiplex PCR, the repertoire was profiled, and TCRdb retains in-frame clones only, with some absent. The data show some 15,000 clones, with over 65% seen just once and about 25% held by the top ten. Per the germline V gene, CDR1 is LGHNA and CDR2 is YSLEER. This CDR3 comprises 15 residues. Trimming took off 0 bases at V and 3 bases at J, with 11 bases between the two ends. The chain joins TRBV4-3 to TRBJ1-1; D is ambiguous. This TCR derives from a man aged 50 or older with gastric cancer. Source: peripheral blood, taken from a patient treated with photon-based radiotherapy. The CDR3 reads CASSQDILRDTEAFF. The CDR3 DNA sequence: TGCGCCAGCAGCCAAGATATCTTAAGGGACACTGAAGCTTTCTTT.